The 28 T cell receptor beta chains below all came from one sample that was sequenced in a study of control samples from healthy donors and cancer patients. Libraries were prepared by immunoSEQ multiplex PCR; TCRdb keeps only in-frame clonotypes and omits some of them. The repertoire holds around 95,000 clones, 70% to 90% seen once, with roughly 19% in the top ten. The sequenced sample consisted of blood. The origin of the receptors is a man aged 30 to 39 in good health.

The rearrangement joins TRBV3-1 (or the pseudogene TRBV3-2) to TRBJ2-1; D unclear. The germline CDR1 and CDR2 sequences are LGHDT and YNNKEL (reference sequence). The CDR3 loop spans 17 amino acids. V lost 0 bases and J 7 bases, leaving 19 bases between the germline ends. CDR3 in amino acids: CASSQDSLVRSRNEQFF. The CDR3 DNA sequence: TGTGCCAGCAGCCAAGATTCTCTTGTCCGAAGCAGGAATGAGCAGTTCTTC.

This clone was seen a single time. The V gene is TRBV18, the J gene TRBJ1-4, with 7 bases aligning to TRBD1. The V segment lost 2 bases and the J segment 2 bases; nucleotides outside the gene matches: 2. The CDR3 has 15 amino acids. CDR1 is KGHSH, CDR2 LQKENI, per germline. Written as DNA, the CDR3 is TGTGCCAGCTCACCAACACAGGGGACTAATGAAAAACTGTTTTTT. Its translation: CASSPTQGTNEKLFF.

The chain is built from TRBV10-3 and TRBJ1-1; no reliable D call. CDR1 ENHRY and CDR2 SYGVKD come from the germline V gene. The CDR3 spans 13 residues. V gave up 10 bases and J gave up 1 base, with 13 bases separating them. CDR3 DNA sequence: TGTGCCACCCAAACCGCACAGAACACTGAAGCTTTCTTT. Amino acids: CATQTAQNTEAFF.

The chain uses TRBV5-1 and TRBJ2-1; 7 bases are a match to TRBD2. V lost 0 bases and J lost 7; bases outside the gene matches: 10. The CDR3 spans 16 residues. Germline CDR1 is SGHRS and CDR2 is YFSETQ. The CDR3 DNA sequence: TGCGCCAGCAGCTTGGAGTTAGCGGGCCAAGGGAATGAGCAGTTCTTC. Protein sequence: CASSLELAGQGNEQFF. Variable domain in full (rest from reference TRBV5-1 and TRBJ2-1): KAGVTQTPRYLIKTRGQQVTLSCSPISGHRSVSWYQQTPGQGLQFLFEYFSETQRNKGNFPGRFSGRQFSNSRSEMNVSTLELGDSALYLCASSLELAGQGNEQFFGPGTRLTVL.

The chain employs TRBV28 and TRBJ1-1, with no clear D. CDR1 is MDHEN and CDR2 is SYDVKM in the germline V gene. This CDR3 comprises 15 residues. Trimming took 1 base from V and 1 from J, leaving 10 bases between them. This CDR3 is CASSLSGPRNTEAFF. The CDR3, as DNA: TGTGCCAGCAGTTTATCTGGACCGAGGAACACTGAAGCTTTCTTT.

Only a few counts were recorded for this clone. The chain carries TRBV5-1 and TRBJ2-7; D is ambiguous. Germline CDR1 and CDR2: SGHRS and YFSETQ. The CDR3 has 14 residues. The V end lost 4 bases, the J end lost 3 bases, and 14 bases lay between the germline ends. The CDR3 nucleotides are TGCGCCAGCAGCATAGACCGTATGGTCTACGAGCAGTACTTC. It yields the protein CASSIDRMVYEQYF.

V is TRBV19 and J is TRBJ1-2, with unresolved D. The CDR3 runs to 13 residues. Germline V gene lookup returns CDR1 LNHDA and CDR2 SQIVND (reference sequence). The germline V and J ends were trimmed by 0 bases and 8 bases, with 10 bases remaining between them. CDR3 bases: TGTGCCAGTAGTATAGATTGGGGTGGCGGCTACACCTTC. It encodes CASSIDWGGGYTF.

This clone came up once. The chain employs TRBV30 and TRBJ1-6, with TRBD1 matching over 8 bases. Germline V gene lookup returns CDR1 GTSNPN and CDR2 SVGIG (reference sequence). Trimming took 3 bases from V and 9 from J; bases not matched to a gene: 10. The CDR3 is made up of 15 amino acids. This CDR3 reads CAWRMARGLSSPLHF. CDR3 DNA sequence: TGTGCCTGGAGAATGGCCAGGGGGCTTAGTTCACCCCTCCACTTT.

V is TRBV3-1 (or the pseudogene TRBV3-2) and J is TRBJ1-1; TRBD1 might be the D (6 bases). CDR1 LGHDT and CDR2 YNNKEL come from the germline V gene (reference sequence). V was clipped by 4 bases and J by 0 bases, with 9 bases between them. This CDR3 contains 14 residues. CDR3 sequence (DNA): TGTGCCAGCAGCCTTCGGACAGTGAACACTGAAGCTTTCTTT. This sequence encodes CASSLRTVNTEAFF.

The chain employs TRBV24-1 and TRBJ1-2, with D uncertain. This CDR3 is 11 amino acids long. CDR1 is KGHDR and CDR2 is SFDVKD in the germline V gene. V was clipped by 3 bases and J by 8 bases, with 6 bases between them. CDR3 residues: CATSDRWGYTF. As DNA, the CDR3 is TGTGCCACCAGTGATCGGTGGGGCTACACCTTC.

The V and J genes are TRBV28 and TRBJ2-3; D is unresolved. The CDR3 spans 14 residues. V was shortened by 6 bases and J by 6 bases, with 16 bases between the two germline ends. Germline V lookup: CDR1 MDHEN, CDR2 SYDVKM. CDR3 nucleotides: TGTGCCAGCAGGAGAGGTGAAGCCCGGGATACGCAGTATTTT. It translates to CASRRGEARDTQYF.

This clone occurred a few times. The chain couples TRBV10-3 to TRBJ2-7; 7 nucleotides align to TRBD1. There are 14 residues in the CDR3. V was pared by 4 bases and J by 3 bases, with 6 bases of the junction left unmatched. The germline V gene has CDR1 ENHRY and CDR2 SYGVKD. CDR3 loop: CAISGDPGGYEQYF. In nucleotides, the CDR3 is TGTGCCATCAGTGGGGACCCAGGGGGCTACGAGCAGTACTTC.

This clone was counted once. This chain joins TRBV6-5 and TRBJ2-5; weak D call: TRBD1 (6 bases). The CDR3 consists of 15 residues. Per germline, CDR1 MNHEY and CDR2 SVGAGI. The V end lost 4 bases, the J end lost 5 bases, and 17 bases lay between the germline ends. The CDR3 nucleotides read TGTGCCAGCAGTTTAAGGGGACAATGGGGGGAGACCCAGTACTTC. It specifies CASSLRGQWGETQYF.

V is TRBV12-5 and J is TRBJ1-2, with 9 bases that match TRBD1. Germline V gene data show CDR1 as LGHNT and CDR2 as FRNRAP. This CDR3 spans 17 amino acids. The trim removed 3 bases at V and 5 bases at J, leaving 13 bases unmatched. The CDR3 nucleotides are TGTGCTAGTGGTTTCGGGACCGGGACAGGGTATGGGTATGGCTACACCTTC. This translates into CASGFGTGTGYGYGYTF. Full variable domain (remainder filled in from reference TRBV12-5 and TRBJ1-2): DARVTQTPRHKVTEMGQEVTMRCQPILGHNTVFWYRQTMMQGLELLAYFRNRAPLDDSGMPKDRFSAEMPDATLATLKIQPSEPRDSAVYFCASGFGTGTGYGYGYTFGSGTRLTVV.

The CDR3 here is CATSDPTGRVTDTQYF. The CDR3 DNA sequence: TGTGCCACCAGTGATCCGACAGGGAGGGTCACAGATACGCAGTATTTT. This chain joins TRBV24-1 and TRBJ2-3; D may correspond to TRBD1 or TRBD2 (7 bases each). The germline V and J ends were trimmed by 3 bases and 2 bases, with 14 bases remaining between them. From germline, CDR1 is KGHDR and CDR2 SFDVKD. The CDR3 sequence is 16 residues long.

The J gene is TRBJ1-2, the V gene TRBV19; D not certain. The V gene lost 5 bases and the J gene lost 0 bases, with 7 bases spanning the gap. CDR3 length: 13 residues. The germline V gene has CDR1 LNHDA and CDR2 SQIVND (reference sequence). CDR3 sequence reads: CASSAGPNYGYTF. The DNA of the CDR3 is TGTGCCAGTAGTGCCGGGCCTAACTATGGCTACACCTTC.

The gene calls are TRBV30 and TRBJ1-1, with TRBD1 matching over 7 bases. Germline CDR1 and CDR2: GTSNPN and SVGIG (reference sequence). The CDR3 is 13 amino acids. The V and J ends lost 3 bases and 11 bases, in that order; junction bases with no gene match: 12. The CDR3 is CAWSFTGAPVAFF. The CDR3 bases are TGTGCCTGGAGCTTCACAGGGGCCCCGGTTGCTTTCTTT.

V and J are TRBV4-2 and TRBJ1-2; possibly TRBD1 for D (6 bases). The germline gives CDR1 LGHNA, CDR2 YNFKEQ. V lost 1 base, J lost 6 bases, and 12 bases lay in between. This CDR3 comprises 14 residues. The CDR3 nucleotides read TGTGCCAGCAGCCAAGTTGTAAAGGGGGATGGCTACACCTTC. Encoded protein: CASSQVVKGDGYTF.

V usage is TRBV10-3 and J usage is TRBJ2-5; no firm D call. V was cut by 4 bases and J by 4 bases, with 4 bases left in between. The germline CDR1 and CDR2 sequences are ENHRY and SYGVKD. The CDR3 sequence is 11 residues long. The CDR3 sequence: CAISAGETQYF. In DNA, the CDR3 is TGTGCCATCAGTGCGGGAGAGACCCAGTACTTC.

This clone was seen a single time. CDR3: CASSPPNQAWGEQFF. The CDR3 DNA follows: TGTGCCAGCTCACCACCGAATCAGGCCTGGGGTGAGCAGTTCTTC. This chain links TRBV18 with TRBJ2-1, with no clear D. V lost 0 bases to trimming and J lost 9 bases, with 15 bases between them. Germline V lookup: CDR1 KGHSH, CDR2 LQKENI. This CDR3 has 15 residues. The full variable domain, completed using reference TRBV18 and TRBJ2-1, is NAGVMQNPRHLVRRRGQEARLRCSPMKGHSHVYWYRQLPEEGLKFMVYLQKENIIDESGMPKERFSAEFPKEGPSILRIQQVVRGDSAAYFCASSPPNQAWGEQFFGPGTRLTVL.

This clone has just a few counts. The V gene is TRBV19, the J gene TRBJ2-5; 9 bases map to TRBD1. CDR1 LNHDA and CDR2 SQIVND come from the germline V gene (reference sequence). Trimming removed 7 bases from V and 4 bases from J; junction bases left unmatched: 7. The CDR3 is 14 amino acids. In DNA form, the CDR3 reads TGTGCCAGTACCCAGGACAGGGGTACAGAGACCCAGTACTTC. It specifies CASTQDRGTETQYF. The whole variable domain, remainder taken from reference TRBV19 and TRBJ2-5, is DGGITQSPKYLFRKEGQNVTLSCEQNLNHDAMYWYRQDPGQGLRLIYYSQIVNDFQKGDIAEGYSVSREKKESFPLTVTSAQKNPTAFYLCASTQDRGTETQYFGPGTRLLVL.

This clone occurred a few times. Written as DNA, the CDR3 is TGCGCCAGCAGCTTGGTTGCGGGGGAAGCCGGGGAGCTGTTTTTT. It translates to CASSLVAGEAGELFF. The chain uses TRBV5-1 and TRBJ2-2; 7 bases line up with TRBD2. V lost 0 bases and J lost 6; bases outside the gene matches: 5. CDR1 SGHRS and CDR2 YFSETQ come from the germline V gene. This CDR3 spans 15 amino acids.

The V call is TRBV5-4, the J call TRBJ1-1, with D maybe TRBD1 (6 bases). Trimming pared 2 bases from V and 5 bases from J, leaving 22 bases between. The CDR3 spans 17 residues. Germline loops: CDR1 SGHNT, CDR2 YYREEE (reference sequence). The CDR3 coding sequence is TGTGCCAGCAGCTTTTCGGTCCGGGGGGCAGGACGAACTGAAGCTTTCTTT. This gives the protein CASSFSVRGAGRTEAFF.

This chain links TRBV25-1 with TRBJ1-4, with D unresolved. V was clipped by 7 bases and J by 8 bases, with 11 bases between them. The germline V gene has CDR1 MGHDK and CDR2 SYGVNS. The CDR3 runs to 12 residues. CDR3 nucleotide sequence: TGTGCCAGCAACGGAGGGCGGGAAAAACTGTTTTTT. Translating gives CASNGGREKLFF. The whole variable domain, remainder taken from reference TRBV25-1 and TRBJ1-4, is EADIYQTPRYLVIGTGKKITLECSQTMGHDKMYWYQQDPGMELHLIHYSYGVNSTEKGDLSSESTVSRIRTEHFPLTLESARPSHTSQYLCASNGGREKLFFGSGTQLSVL.

The chain is built from TRBV5-1 and TRBJ2-5, with TRBD2 matching over 7 bases. The CDR3 has 14 residues. Germline loops: CDR1 SGHRS, CDR2 YFSETQ. Germline trimming cut 4 bases from V and 9 bases from J; bases unmatched to any gene: 12. The CDR3 sequence: CASSRGDGEGPQYF. The DNA of the CDR3 is TGCGCCAGCAGCCGGGGGGACGGCGAGGGGCCCCAGTACTTC.

The chain's CDR3 is CASSSGRRYTF. For the CDR3, the DNA is TGTGCCAGCAGTTCCGGACGGCGCTACACCTTC. The chain combines TRBV6-5 with TRBJ1-2; unclear D gene. The CDR3 runs to 11 residues. Trimming shortened V by 4 bases and J by 9 bases, and 9 bases separated the two germline ends. Germline CDR1 MNHEY, CDR2 SVGAGI.

The rearrangement uses TRBV5-6 and TRBJ2-5; D perhaps matches TRBD2 (6 bases). CDR1 and CDR2 (germline): SGHDT, YYEEEE. The CDR3 is made up of 13 amino acids. Trimming removed 0 bases at V and 5 bases at J, with 8 bases between. For the CDR3, the DNA is TGTGCCAGCAGCTTGGGGACTATGGAGACCCAGTACTTC. It specifies CASSLGTMETQYF.

The rearrangement links TRBV29-1 to TRBJ1-5, with a possible D match to TRBD1 (5 bases). The CDR3 has 12 amino acids. V was cut by 2 bases and J by 6 bases, with 8 bases left in between. Germline V gene sequence: CDR1 SQVTM, CDR2 ANQGSEA. CDR3 residues: CSVEMGRQPQHF. The CDR3 DNA is TGCAGCGTTGAAATGGGGCGTCAGCCCCAGCATTTT.